A single sample gave rise to the 26 T cell receptor beta chains below, sequenced in a study of human T cells and chemical hapten exposure. MiXCR was run by TCRdb on the RACE reads, yielding one entry per CDR3 protein. The table has under 400,000 distinct CDR3 sequences, 4% to 6% seen once. The time point was: pre-sensitization, week 0. Treatment indicated: therapeutic diphenylcyclopropenone sensitization with weekly scalp DPC. The sample here was whole blood, taken in connection with sensitization to the hapten diphenylcyclopropenone (DPC). The receptors here all came from a woman in her fifties or sixties with alopecia areata. Some clones in this sample may be carry-over from other donors' samples.

This clonotype was counted between two and nine times. The V gene is TRBV7-2, the J gene TRBJ1-1; D unresolved. The CDR3 spans 16 residues. The germline CDR1 and CDR2 sequences are SGHTA and FQGNSA. V gave up 2 bases and J gave up 5 bases, with 18 bases separating them. The CDR3 region is CASSLSAQILRTEAFF. CDR3 nucleotide sequence: TGTGCCAGCAGCTTATCGGCCCAGATCCTAAGGACTGAAGCTTTCTTT.

This clonotype occurred a few times. The chain joins TRBV9 to TRBJ2-5; TRBD2 matches at 9 bases. In germline, CDR1 is SGDLS, CDR2 YYNGEE. The CDR3 totals 15 residues. V gave up 2 bases and J gave up 2 bases; unmatched junction bases: 4. This CDR3 is CASSVSGGPQETQYF. DNA of the CDR3: TGTGCCAGCAGCGTCAGCGGGGGGCCGCAAGAGACCCAGTACTTC.

This clonotype was detected many times. The genes are TRBV12-3 or TRBV12-4 and TRBJ1-6, with D perhaps TRBD1 (5 bases). This CDR3 contains 13 residues. V was shortened by 2 bases and J by 10 bases, with 9 bases between the two germline ends. CDR3: CASSLTGGSPLHF. The DNA of the CDR3 is TGTGCCAGCAGTTTAACAGGAGGCTCACCCCTCCACTTT.

The chain couples TRBV7-2 to TRBJ2-7; D is tentatively TRBD1 or TRBD2 (5 bases each). Trimming took off 6 bases at V and 4 bases at J, with 19 bases between the two ends. The germline V gene encodes CDR1 SGHTA and CDR2 FQGNSA. This CDR3 has 15 amino acids. The CDR3 DNA follows: TGTGCCAGCAGAGGAAGGGGACCCACAGGATACGAGCAGTACTTC. Encoded protein: CASRGRGPTGYEQYF.

This clonotype was seen many times. The chain combines TRBV9 with TRBJ1-2, with a weak D call TRBD1 (5 bases). Germline values: CDR1 SGDLS, CDR2 YYNGEE. Trimming removed 0 bases at V and 3 bases at J, with 12 bases between. The CDR3 spans 15 residues. CDR3 region: CASSVGDSRDYGYTF. The CDR3 DNA follows: TGTGCCAGCAGCGTAGGAGACAGTCGCGACTATGGCTACACCTTC.

The chain has TRBV6-6 and TRBJ2-7; D is unclear. The germline V gene encodes CDR1 MNHNY and CDR2 SVGAGI (reference sequence). The CDR3 has 13 amino acids. V lost 4 bases and J lost 6, with 13 bases in between. In DNA form, the CDR3 reads TGTGCCAGCAGTTCCCGTCCAGCATCCGAGCAGTACTTC. It codes for CASSSRPASEQYF.

This clonotype has at least ten counts. The chain is built from TRBV5-1 and TRBJ2-3; 7 nucleotides align to TRBD1. This CDR3 has 15 amino acids. V was clipped by 3 bases and J by 4 bases; unmatched bases: 8. CDR1 is SGHRS, CDR2 YFSETQ, per germline. CDR3 in DNA: TGCGCCAGCAGCTCGACAGGGCGGGCCGCAGATACGCAGTATTTT. It is translated as CASSSTGRAADTQYF.

This sequence joins TRBV27 and TRBJ1-6; 9 positions match TRBD1. CDR3 size: 15 residues. Germline assignment: CDR1 MNHEY and CDR2 SMNVEV (reference sequence). With 3 bases clipped from V and 6 bases from J, the junction kept 3 bases outside the gene matches. CDR3 loop: CASSLGQGFNSPLHF. The CDR3 region has the DNA TGTGCCAGCAGTTTGGGACAGGGCTTTAATTCACCCCTCCACTTT.

This clonotype showed up many times. This CDR3 reads CASSLLGSWDQPQHF. The CDR3 DNA reads TGTGCCAGCAGCTTATTGGGCTCCTGGGATCAGCCCCAGCATTTT. The chain combines TRBV7-8 with TRBJ1-5; the D is unclear. V lost 2 bases and J lost 5, with 13 bases in between. The CDR3 sequence is 15 residues long. The germline V gene encodes CDR1 SGHVS and CDR2 FQNEAQ.

CDR3 DNA sequence: TGTGCCACGAGGGACTGGAACACTGAAGCTTTCTTT. The encoded protein is CATRDWNTEAFF. J is TRBJ1-1 and V is TRBV15, with D possibly matching TRBD1 (5 bases). The CDR3 has 12 residues. Trimming removed 9 bases at V and 1 base at J, with 9 bases between. Germline CDR1 reads LNHNV; CDR2 reads YYDKDF (reference sequence).

This clonotype showed up many times. The chain is built from TRBV7-2 and TRBJ1-5; D unresolved. This CDR3 has 13 residues. V was shortened by 2 bases and J by 6 bases, with 8 bases between the two germline ends. Germline V gene data show CDR1 as SGHTA and CDR2 as FQGNSA. CDR3 DNA sequence: TGTGCCAGCAGCTTATCGGACGGTCAGCCCCAGCATTTT. Translating it yields CASSLSDGQPQHF.

This chain links TRBV27 with TRBJ1-4; D possibly corresponds to TRBD1 (5 bases). CDR1 is MNHEY, CDR2 SMNVEV, per germline (reference sequence). Trimming removed 5 bases from V and 5 bases from J, with 12 bases in between. There are 14 residues in the CDR3. In DNA form, the CDR3 reads TGTGCCAGCAGTGTGACAGCCACCAATGAAAAACTGTTTTTT. It encodes CASSVTATNEKLFF. Variable domain in full (rest from reference TRBV27 and TRBJ1-4): EAQVTQNPRYLITVTGKKLTVTCSQNMNHEYMSWYRQDPGLGLRQIYYSMNVEVTDKGDVPEGYKVSRKEKRNFPLILESPSPNQTSLYFCASSVTATNEKLFFGSGTQLSVL.

This rearrangement joins TRBV27 to TRBJ2-3; TRBD1 might be the D (6 bases). This CDR3 region has 13 residues. Germline V gives CDR1 MNHEY, CDR2 SMNVEV (reference sequence). V lost 4 bases to trimming and J lost 6 bases, with 11 bases between them. The CDR3 loop is CASSSYRADTQYF. DNA of the CDR3: TGTGCCAGCAGTTCATACAGGGCGGATACGCAGTATTTT.

This clonotype was seen ten or more times. V is TRBV20-1 and J is TRBJ2-3; 7 nucleotides match TRBD2. The ends lost 5 bases at V and 4 bases at J; junction bases unmatched: 9. CDR1 and CDR2 from the germline V gene are DFQATT and SNEGSKA (reference sequence). The CDR3 is made up of 14 amino acids. The CDR3 DNA follows: TGCAGTGCTCGACGCGGGAGTAGGGCAGATACGCAGTATTTT. Encoded protein: CSARRGSRADTQYF.

This clonotype has just a few counts. The rearrangement joins TRBV4-1 to TRBJ1-5; TRBD1 matches at 10 bases. Trimming at V came to 1 base and at J to 0 bases, leaving 3 bases not matched to a gene. The germline V gene encodes CDR1 MGHRA and CDR2 YSYEKL. This CDR3 spans 17 amino acids. The CDR3 region is CASSQGDRGLSNQPQHF. CDR3 coding DNA: TGCGCCAGCAGCCAAGGAGACAGGGGGCTTAGCAATCAGCCCCAGCATTTT.

The rearrangement uses TRBV7-2 and TRBJ1-1, with D unclear. Germline loops: CDR1 SGHTA, CDR2 FQGNSA. Trimming left V 3 bases short and J 4 bases short, with 12 bases between. The CDR3 loop spans 14 amino acids. The CDR3 is CASSFGRWGTEAFF. In DNA, the CDR3 is TGTGCCAGCAGCTTCGGCCGATGGGGCACTGAAGCTTTCTTT. The whole variable domain, remainder taken from reference TRBV7-2 and TRBJ1-1, is GAGVSQSPSNKVTEKGKDVELRCDPISGHTALYWYRQSLGQGLEFLIYFQGNSAPDKSGLPSDRFSAERTGGSVSTLTIQRTQQEDSAVYLCASSFGRWGTEAFFGQGTRLTVV.

This clonotype was seen repeatedly, ten times or more. This sequence joins TRBV12-3 or TRBV12-4 and TRBJ1-5; no reliable D call. V shed 2 bases and J shed 0 bases, with 8 bases lying between them. CDR3 length: 15 residues. The CDR3 region is CASSLRQVSNQPQHF. DNA for the CDR3: TGTGCCAGCAGTTTACGGCAGGTTAGCAATCAGCCCCAGCATTTT.

This clonotype showed up just a few times. The chain employs TRBV9 and TRBJ1-1, with TRBD1 as a possible D gene (5 bases). CDR3 length: 13 amino acids. The germline CDR1 and CDR2 sequences are SGDLS and YYNGEE. Trimming stripped 2 bases from V and 1 base from J, with 6 bases between. CDR3 loop: CASSVDTNTEAFF. In DNA, the CDR3 is TGTGCCAGCAGCGTGGACACGAACACTGAAGCTTTCTTT. The full variable domain, completed using reference TRBV9 and TRBJ1-1, is DSGVTQTPKHLITATGQRVTLRCSPRSGDLSVYWYQQSLDQGLQFLIQYYNGEERAKGNILERFSAQQFPDLHSELNLSSLELGDSALYFCASSVDTNTEAFFGQGTRLTVV.

This clonotype showed up many times. The J gene is TRBJ2-1, the V gene TRBV10-1; D is unclear. The CDR3 loop spans 13 amino acids. The germline CDR1 and CDR2 sequences are WNHNN and SYGVQD (reference sequence). V shed 4 bases and J shed 8 bases, with 12 bases lying between them. CDR3 coding DNA: TGCGCCAGCAGTGGAACTCCGGGCGATGAGCAGTTCTTC. Amino acids: CASSGTPGDEQFF.

In its sample, this clonotype was seen many times. The rearrangement joins TRBV5-5 to TRBJ2-7; D is undetermined. The V and J ends lost 2 bases and 3 bases respectively, with 6 bases between them. CDR1 and CDR2 (germline): SGHKS, YYEKEE (reference sequence). This CDR3 has 12 amino acids. CDR3 bases: TGTGCCAGCAGCTTCACCCTCTACGAGCAGTACTTC. This codes for CASSFTLYEQYF.

V and J are TRBV5-6 and TRBJ1-6; possibly TRBD1 for D (5 bases). The CDR3 consists of 18 residues. Germline CDR1 SGHDT, CDR2 YYEEEE. The V end was cut by 5 bases, the J end by 0 bases, with 18 bases between. CDR3 in amino acids: CASSKQGGADSYNSPLHF. CDR3 nucleotides: TGTGCCAGCAGTAAGCAGGGAGGCGCCGACTCCTATAATTCACCCCTCCACTTT.

The chain links TRBV12-3 or TRBV12-4 to TRBJ2-7; perhaps TRBD1 as D (5 bases). The CDR3 runs 12 residues. V was clipped by 5 bases and J by 7 bases, with 12 bases between them. CDR3 in amino acids: CASSPTQVEQYF. CDR3 nucleotide sequence: TGTGCCAGCAGTCCGACACAGGTGGAGCAGTACTTC.

This clonotype has a handful of counts. The CDR3 region has the DNA TGTGCCAGCAGTCTCCTGAGTTCGGCTGAAGCTTTCTTT. The encoded protein is CASSLLSSAEAFF. This rearrangement joins TRBV2 to TRBJ1-1; D remains unclear. V was clipped by 5 bases and J by 6 bases, with 13 bases between them. This CDR3 region has 13 residues. CDR1 is SNHLY, CDR2 FYNNEI, per germline.

This clonotype was seen a few times. This sequence joins TRBV7-9 and TRBJ2-2, with TRBD1 matching 7 bases. This CDR3 is 15 amino acids long. The trim removed 5 bases at V and 6 bases at J, leaving 9 bases unmatched. Germline V CDR1 and CDR2: SEHNR, FQNEAQ (reference sequence). The CDR3 nucleotides read TGTGCCAGCAGCCCCCGGGACAGCCTCCCCGGGGAGCTGTTTTTT. This translates into CASSPRDSLPGELFF.

Note on this clonotype: A much larger clonotype is one base distant, so this may be a read error. This chain uses TRBV4-1 with TRBJ2-5, with no clear D. Germline assignment: CDR1 MGHRA and CDR2 YSYEKL. The CDR3 totals 13 residues. CDR3 amino acids: CTSSQDRSARRYF. In nucleotides, the CDR3 is TGCACCAGCAGCCAAGATAGGAGCGCCCGGAGGTACTTC.

In this sample, this clonotype turned up many times. The chain employs TRBV29-1 and TRBJ2-7; the D gene is possibly TRBD1 (6 bases). Germline CDR1 and CDR2: SQVTM and ANQGSEA. Trimming shortened V by 4 bases and J by 4 bases, and 14 bases separated the two germline ends. The CDR3 loop spans 13 amino acids. CDR3 sequence (DNA): TGCAGCGTTGCGCAGGGGCCTCAGTACGAGCAGTACTTC. As protein: CSVAQGPQYEQYF.